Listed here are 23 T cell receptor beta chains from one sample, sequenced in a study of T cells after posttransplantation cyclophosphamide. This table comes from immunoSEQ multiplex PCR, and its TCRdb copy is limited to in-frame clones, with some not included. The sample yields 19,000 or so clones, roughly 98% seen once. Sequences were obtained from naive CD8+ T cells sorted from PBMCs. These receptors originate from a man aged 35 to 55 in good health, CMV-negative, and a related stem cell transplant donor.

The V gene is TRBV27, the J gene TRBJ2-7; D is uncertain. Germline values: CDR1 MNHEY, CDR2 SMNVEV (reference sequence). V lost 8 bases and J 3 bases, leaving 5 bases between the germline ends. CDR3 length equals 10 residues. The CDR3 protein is CASGNYEQYF. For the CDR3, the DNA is TGTGCCAGCGGCAACTACGAGCAGTACTTC.

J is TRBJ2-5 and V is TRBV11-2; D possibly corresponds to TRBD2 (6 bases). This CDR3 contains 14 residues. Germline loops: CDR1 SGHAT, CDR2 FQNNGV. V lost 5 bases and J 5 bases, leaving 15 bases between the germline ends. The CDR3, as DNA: TGTGCCAGCAGCCAGGGTAGGGAGGTCGAGACCCAGTACTTC. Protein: CASSQGREVETQYF.

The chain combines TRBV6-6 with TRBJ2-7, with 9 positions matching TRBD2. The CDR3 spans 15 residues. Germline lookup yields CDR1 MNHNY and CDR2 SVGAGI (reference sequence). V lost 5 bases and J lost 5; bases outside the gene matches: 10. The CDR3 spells CASSTGTSSADEQYF. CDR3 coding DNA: TGTGCCAGCAGTACAGGGACTAGCTCGGCCGACGAGCAGTACTTC.

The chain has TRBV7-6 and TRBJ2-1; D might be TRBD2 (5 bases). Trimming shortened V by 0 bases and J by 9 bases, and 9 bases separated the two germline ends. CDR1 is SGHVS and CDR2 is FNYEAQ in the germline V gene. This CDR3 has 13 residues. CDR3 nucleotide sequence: TGTGCCAGCAGCTTAGCGCCTAGCAGTGAGCAGTTCTTC. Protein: CASSLAPSSEQFF.

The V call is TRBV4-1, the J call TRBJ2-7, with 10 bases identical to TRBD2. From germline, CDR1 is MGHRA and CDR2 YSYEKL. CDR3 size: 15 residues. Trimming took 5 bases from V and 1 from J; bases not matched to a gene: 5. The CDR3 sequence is CASSFTSGISYEQYF. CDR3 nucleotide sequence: TGCGCCAGCAGCTTTACTAGCGGGATTTCCTACGAGCAGTACTTC.

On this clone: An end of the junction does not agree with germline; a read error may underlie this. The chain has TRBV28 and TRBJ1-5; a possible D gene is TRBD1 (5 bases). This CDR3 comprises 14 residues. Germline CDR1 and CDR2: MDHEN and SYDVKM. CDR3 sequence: CAISVLQAGQPQHF. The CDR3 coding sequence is TGTGCCATCAGTGTTTTACAGGCGGGACAGCCCCAGCATTTT.

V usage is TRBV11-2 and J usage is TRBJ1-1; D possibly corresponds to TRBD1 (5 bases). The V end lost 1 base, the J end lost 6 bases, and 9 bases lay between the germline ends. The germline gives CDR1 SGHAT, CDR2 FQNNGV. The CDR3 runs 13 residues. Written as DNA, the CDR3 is TGTGCCAGCAGCTTAGCTCGGACATCTGAAGCTTTCTTT. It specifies CASSLARTSEAFF.

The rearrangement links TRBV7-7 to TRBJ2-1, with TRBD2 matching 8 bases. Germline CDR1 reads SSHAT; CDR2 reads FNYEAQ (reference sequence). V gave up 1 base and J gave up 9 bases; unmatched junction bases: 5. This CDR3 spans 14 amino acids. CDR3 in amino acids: CASSLGAGDFEQFF. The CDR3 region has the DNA TGTGCCAGCAGCTTAGGAGCGGGAGATTTTGAGCAGTTCTTC.

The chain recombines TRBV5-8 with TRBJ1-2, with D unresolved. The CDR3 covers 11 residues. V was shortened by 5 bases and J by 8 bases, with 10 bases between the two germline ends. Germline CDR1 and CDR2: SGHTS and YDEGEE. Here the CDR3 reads CASRVAMGYTF. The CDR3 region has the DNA TGTGCCAGCAGGGTGGCCATGGGCTACACCTTC.

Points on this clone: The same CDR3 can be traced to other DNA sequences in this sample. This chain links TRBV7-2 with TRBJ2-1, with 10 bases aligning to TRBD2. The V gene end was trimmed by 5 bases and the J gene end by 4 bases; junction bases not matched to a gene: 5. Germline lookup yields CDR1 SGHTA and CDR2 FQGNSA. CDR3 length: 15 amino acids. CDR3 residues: CASSSLAGAYNEQFF. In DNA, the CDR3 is TGTGCCAGCAGCAGCCTAGCGGGAGCTTACAATGAGCAGTTCTTC.

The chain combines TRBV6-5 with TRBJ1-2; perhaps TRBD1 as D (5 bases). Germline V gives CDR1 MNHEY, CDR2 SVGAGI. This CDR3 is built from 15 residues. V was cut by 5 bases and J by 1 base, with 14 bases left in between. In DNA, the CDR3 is TGTGCCAGCAGTCCAGGACAATACCTTAACTATGGCTACACCTTC. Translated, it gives CASSPGQYLNYGYTF.

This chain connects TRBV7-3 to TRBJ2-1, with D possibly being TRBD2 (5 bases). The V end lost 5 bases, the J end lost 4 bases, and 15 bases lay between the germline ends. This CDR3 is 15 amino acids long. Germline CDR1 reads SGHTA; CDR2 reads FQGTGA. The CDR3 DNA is TGTGCCAGCAGCCCCGATCTACTAGGTTACAATGAGCAGTTCTTC. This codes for CASSPDLLGYNEQFF. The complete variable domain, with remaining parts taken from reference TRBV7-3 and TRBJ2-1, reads GAGVSQTPSNKVTEKGKYVELRCDPISGHTALYWYRQSLGQGPEFLIYFQGTGAADDSGLPNDRFFAVRPEGSVSTLKIQRTERGDSAVYLCASSPDLLGYNEQFFGPGTRLTVL.

CDR3 DNA sequence: TGCAGCGTTGACGCAGCGGGAGGGCTCGGGAGGGAGACCCAGTACTTC. Protein sequence: CSVDAAGGLGRETQYF. The rearrangement links TRBV29-1 to TRBJ2-5; 10 nucleotides match TRBD2. The V gene's germline CDR1 is SQVTM and CDR2 ANQGSEA. The ends lost 3 bases at V and 5 bases at J; junction bases unmatched: 12. The CDR3 is made up of 16 amino acids.

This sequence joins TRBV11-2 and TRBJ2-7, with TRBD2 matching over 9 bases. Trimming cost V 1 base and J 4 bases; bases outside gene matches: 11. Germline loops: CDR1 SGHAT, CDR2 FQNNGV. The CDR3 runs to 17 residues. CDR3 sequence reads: CASSLVEVLAGSYEQYF. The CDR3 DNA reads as TGTGCCAGCAGCTTAGTCGAGGTCCTAGCGGGGTCGTACGAGCAGTACTTC. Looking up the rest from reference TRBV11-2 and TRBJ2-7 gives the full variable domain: EAGVAQSPRYKIIEKRQSVAFWCNPISGHATLYWYQQILGQGPKLLIQFQNNGVVDDSQLPKDRFSAERLKGVDSTLKIQPAKLEDSAVYLCASSLVEVLAGSYEQYFGPGTRLTVT.

CDR3 region: CSAGTETSYEQYF. Here the CDR3 DNA reads TGCAGCGCCGGGACAGAGACTTCCTACGAGCAGTACTTC. The chain links TRBV29-1 to TRBJ2-7; 7 bases match TRBD1. The length of the CDR3 is 13 residues. Germline loops: CDR1 SQVTM, CDR2 ANQGSEA. V lost 7 bases, J lost 1 base, and 7 bases stayed unmatched.

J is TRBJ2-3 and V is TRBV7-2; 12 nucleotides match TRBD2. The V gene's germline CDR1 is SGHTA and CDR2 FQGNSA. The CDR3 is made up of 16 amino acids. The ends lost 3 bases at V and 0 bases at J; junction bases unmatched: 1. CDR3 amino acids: CASSFGTSGSTDTQYF. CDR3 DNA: TGTGCCAGCAGCTTCGGGACTAGCGGGAGCACAGATACGCAGTATTTT.

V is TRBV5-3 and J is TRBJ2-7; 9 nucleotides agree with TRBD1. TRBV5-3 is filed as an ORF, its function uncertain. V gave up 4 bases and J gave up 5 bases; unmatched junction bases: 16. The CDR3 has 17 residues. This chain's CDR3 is CARSLPERTGDTHEQYF. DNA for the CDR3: TGTGCCAGAAGCCTACCTGAGAGGACAGGGGATACGCACGAGCAGTACTTC.

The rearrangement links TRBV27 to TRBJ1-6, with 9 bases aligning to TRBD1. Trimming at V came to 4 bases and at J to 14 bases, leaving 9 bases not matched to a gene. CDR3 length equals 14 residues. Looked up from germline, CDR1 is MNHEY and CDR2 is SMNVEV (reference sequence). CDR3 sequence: CASSWDRELQALHF. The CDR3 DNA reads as TGTGCCAGCAGTTGGGACAGGGAGCTTCAGGCCCTCCACTTT.

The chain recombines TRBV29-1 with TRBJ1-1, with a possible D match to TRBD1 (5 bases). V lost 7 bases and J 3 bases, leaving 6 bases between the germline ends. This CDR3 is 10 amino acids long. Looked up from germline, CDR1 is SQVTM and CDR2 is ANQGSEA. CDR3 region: CSGRDTEAFF. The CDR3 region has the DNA TGCAGCGGCAGGGACACTGAAGCTTTCTTT. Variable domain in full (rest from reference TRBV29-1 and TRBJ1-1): SAVISQKPSRDICQRGTSLTIQCQVDSQVTMMFWYRQQPGQSLTLIATANQGSEATYESGFVIDKFPISRPNLTFSTLTVSNMSPEDSSIYLCSGRDTEAFFGQGTRLTVV.

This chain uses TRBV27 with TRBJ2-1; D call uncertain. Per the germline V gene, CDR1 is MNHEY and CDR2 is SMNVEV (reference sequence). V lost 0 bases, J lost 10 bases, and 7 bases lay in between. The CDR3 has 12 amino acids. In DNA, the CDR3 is TGTGCCAGCAGTTTATCCCGTTCCGAGCAGTTCTTC. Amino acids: CASSLSRSEQFF.

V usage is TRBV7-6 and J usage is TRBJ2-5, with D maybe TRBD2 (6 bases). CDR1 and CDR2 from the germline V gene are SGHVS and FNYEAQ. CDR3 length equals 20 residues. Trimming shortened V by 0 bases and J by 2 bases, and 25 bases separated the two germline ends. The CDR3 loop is CASSLAPASANFTFQETQYF. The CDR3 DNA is TGTGCCAGCAGCTTAGCCCCAGCTAGCGCTAACTTTACTTTTCAAGAGACCCAGTACTTC.

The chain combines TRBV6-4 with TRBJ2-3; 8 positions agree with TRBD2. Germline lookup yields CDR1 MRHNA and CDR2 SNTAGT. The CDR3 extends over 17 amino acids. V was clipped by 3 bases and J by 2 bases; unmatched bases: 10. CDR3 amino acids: CASSEDGAGALTDTQYF. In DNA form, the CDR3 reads TGTGCCAGCAGTGAAGACGGAGCGGGGGCCCTCACAGATACGCAGTATTTT.

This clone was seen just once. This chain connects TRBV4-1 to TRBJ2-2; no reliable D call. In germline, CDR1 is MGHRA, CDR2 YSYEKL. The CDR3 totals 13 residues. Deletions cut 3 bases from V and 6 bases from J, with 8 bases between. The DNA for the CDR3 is TGCGCCAGCAGCCATCCAGGATCCGGGGAGCTGTTTTTT. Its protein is CASSHPGSGELFF.